Below are 27 T cell receptor beta chains sequenced from a single sample in a study of blood T cell repertoires in COVID-19. Clones were read by immunoSEQ multiplex PCR, and TCRdb kept only the in-frame ones, dropping some. The sample has hundreds of thousands of clones; roughly 84% are singletons. Sequences were obtained from peripheral blood. The receptors shown here come from a man in his forties or fifties with acute or convalescent COVID-19.

The gene calls are TRBV2 and TRBJ1-4, with D possibly matching TRBD1 (5 bases). Germline loops: CDR1 SNHLY, CDR2 FYNNEI. The CDR3 consists of 12 residues. V lost 5 bases and J 12 bases, leaving 13 bases between the germline ends. The CDR3 is CASSKAGWELFF. The CDR3, as DNA: TGTGCCAGCAGTAAGGCAGGGTGGGAACTGTTTTTT.

In this sample, this clone turned up a few times. The chain uses TRBV2 and TRBJ1-1, with TRBD1 matching 12 bases. CDR3 length: 16 residues. Germline V gives CDR1 SNHLY, CDR2 FYNNEI. With 4 bases clipped from V and 1 base from J, the junction kept 4 bases outside the gene matches. The CDR3 DNA reads TGTGCCAGCAGTGGGGACAGGGGGCTGGCGAACACTGAAGCTTTCTTT. Translation gives CASSGDRGLANTEAFF.

The J gene is TRBJ1-2, the V gene TRBV19, with D uncertain. V was clipped by 4 bases and J by 7 bases, with 16 bases between them. Germline-derived CDR1 and CDR2 are LNHDA and SQIVND (reference sequence). The CDR3 length is 14 residues. The CDR3: CASSTRGEEGGYTF. The CDR3 DNA sequence: TGTGCCAGTAGTACCCGCGGGGAAGAGGGTGGCTACACCTTC.

This chain connects TRBV4-3 to TRBJ2-3, with TRBD1 matching 8 bases. This CDR3 spans 16 amino acids. The J segment lost 7 bases and the V segment lost 4 bases, leaving 13 bases of the junction unmatched. Germline V gene sequence: CDR1 LGHNA, CDR2 YSLEER. In DNA form, the CDR3 reads TGCGCCAGCAGCCGAGACAGGGGCCCGATTCGCAATACGCAGTATTTT. It translates to CASSRDRGPIRNTQYF.

V and J are TRBV7-6 and TRBJ1-4; TRBD1 matches at 11 bases. CDR3 size: 14 residues. Trimming at V came to 6 bases and at J to 7 bases, leaving 4 bases not matched to a gene. CDR1 and CDR2 (germline): SGHVS, FNYEAQ. This CDR3 is CASSRGQGGEKLFF. The DNA of the CDR3 is TGTGCCAGCAGTAGGGGACAGGGGGGTGAAAAACTGTTTTTT.

The V call is TRBV5-6, the J call TRBJ2-5, with D hard to call. The germline V gene encodes CDR1 SGHDT and CDR2 YYEEEE. CDR3 size: 15 residues. Deletions cut 3 bases from V and 5 bases from J, with 17 bases between. The CDR3, as DNA: TGTGCCAGCAGCTCTAGATCGACTGGCCAGGAGACCCAGTACTTC. The encoded protein is CASSSRSTGQETQYF.

The chain has TRBV11-2 and TRBJ1-2; D not certain. Germline V gene data show CDR1 as SGHAT and CDR2 as FQNNGV. V was trimmed by 1 base and J by 3 bases, leaving 6 bases between them. This CDR3 is 13 amino acids long. The CDR3 bases are TGTGCCAGCAGCTTAGTCCAGGACTATGGCTACACCTTC. Encoded protein: CASSLVQDYGYTF.

The rearrangement joins TRBV7-9 to TRBJ2-7, with D perhaps TRBD1 (6 bases). The length of the CDR3 is 15 residues. In germline, CDR1 is SEHNR, CDR2 FQNEAQ (reference sequence). The ends were cut back, 5 bases at V and 2 bases at J, with 16 bases in the middle. The CDR3 DNA reads as TGTGCCAGCAGCCCCCCCGGGACACCCACCTACGAGCAGTACTTC. It is translated as CASSPPGTPTYEQYF.

This rearrangement joins TRBV7-3 to TRBJ2-2; D perhaps matches TRBD2 (5 bases). Germline CDR1 reads SGHTA; CDR2 reads FQGTGA. This CDR3 spans 19 amino acids. Trimming cost V 3 bases and J 0 bases, with 20 bases left between them. CDR3 DNA: TGTGCCAGCAGCTTTCGGGGAAGACCTACTATAACGAACACCGGGGAGCTGTTTTTT. Amino acid sequence: CASSFRGRPTITNTGELFF.

This chain uses TRBV28 with TRBJ1-2; 8 nucleotides align to TRBD1. From germline, CDR1 is MDHEN and CDR2 SYDVKM. V shed 2 bases and J 4 bases; nucleotides not matched to a gene: 12. The CDR3 covers 17 residues. CDR3 amino acids: CASSLDSLGTGSYGYTF. The CDR3 DNA reads as TGTGCCAGCAGTTTAGACTCCCTAGGGACAGGTTCCTATGGCTACACCTTC.

The chain recombines TRBV3-1 (or the pseudogene TRBV3-2) with TRBJ2-1; unclear D gene. This CDR3 has 13 residues. In germline, CDR1 is LGHDT, CDR2 YNNKEL (reference sequence). V lost 1 base, J lost 9 bases, and 10 bases lay in between. This CDR3 reads CASSQGIRIEQFF. The CDR3 bases are TGTGCCAGCAGCCAAGGGATCAGGATTGAGCAGTTCTTC.

CDR3 bases: TGCGCCAGCAGCTTGGACGGACAGGGGGTGAACACTGAAGCTTTCTTT. It yields the protein CASSLDGQGVNTEAFF. The chain couples TRBV5-1 to TRBJ1-1, with 10 nucleotides matching TRBD1. Germline V gene data show CDR1 as SGHRS and CDR2 as YFSETQ. CDR3 length equals 16 residues. V shed 0 bases and J 0 bases; nucleotides not matched to a gene: 2.

The chain carries TRBV7-8 and TRBJ1-1; 10 bases are a match to TRBD1. CDR3 size: 14 residues. Germline CDR1 SGHVS, CDR2 FQNEAQ. Trimming took 3 bases from V and 6 from J; bases not matched to a gene: 4. For the CDR3, the DNA is TGTGCCAGCAGCTTCCAGACAGGGGGCCCTGAAGCTTTCTTT. Translating it yields CASSFQTGGPEAFF.

This chain joins TRBV5-1 and TRBJ1-2; a possible D gene is TRBD1 (6 bases). The CDR3 runs 14 residues. Germline CDR1 reads SGHRS; CDR2 reads YFSETQ. The V end was cut by 4 bases, the J end by 8 bases, with 18 bases between. CDR3 amino acids: CASSRGTGTEGYTF. The CDR3 DNA follows: TGCGCCAGCAGCCGAGGAACAGGGACGGAAGGCTACACCTTC.

The V call is TRBV3-1 (or the pseudogene TRBV3-2), the J call TRBJ1-1; D not resolved. The CDR3 contains 14 residues. With 4 bases removed from V and 1 base from J, the gap between germline ends came to 10 bases. Germline V gives CDR1 LGHDT, CDR2 YNNKEL (reference sequence). The CDR3 is CASSRRDTNTEAFF. DNA of the CDR3: TGTGCCAGCAGCCGCCGGGATACGAACACTGAAGCTTTCTTT.

The CDR3 DNA reads as TGTGCCAGCAGTGTGGAGCAGGGGGCCAATCAGCCCCAGCATTTT. This encodes CASSVEQGANQPQHF. V is TRBV2 and J is TRBJ1-5; TRBD1 matches at 8 bases. The germline CDR1 and CDR2 sequences are SNHLY and FYNNEI. This CDR3 has 15 amino acids. V shed 4 bases and J 3 bases; nucleotides not matched to a gene: 5. The full variable domain, its missing parts supplied by reference TRBV2 and TRBJ1-5, is EPEVTQTPSHQVTQMGQEVILRCVPISNHLYFYWYRQILGQKVEFLVSFYNNEISEKSEIFDDQFSVERPDGSNFTLKIRSTKLEDSAMYFCASSVEQGANQPQHFGDGTRLSIL.

This chain joins TRBV5-6 and TRBJ1-5; 10 nucleotides line up with TRBD1. CDR1 is SGHDT and CDR2 is YYEEEE in the germline V gene. V gave up 3 bases and J gave up 1 base; unmatched junction bases: 4. This CDR3 spans 16 amino acids. The CDR3 here is CASSYRDRGSNQPQHF. DNA for the CDR3: TGTGCCAGCAGCTACCGGGACAGGGGAAGCAATCAGCCCCAGCATTTT.

This clone was recorded once. The V call is TRBV7-9, the J call TRBJ1-4; 8 bases align to TRBD1. This CDR3 has 14 amino acids. Germline-derived CDR1 and CDR2 are SEHNR and FQNEAQ (reference sequence). J was trimmed by 5 bases and V by 1 base; bases with no gene match: 0. The CDR3 sequence is CASSLDRGNEKLFF. The CDR3 DNA follows: TGTGCCAGCAGCTTAGACAGGGGGAATGAAAAACTGTTTTTT.

The chain couples TRBV2 to TRBJ1-1; D unclear. The CDR3 covers 13 residues. V lost 6 bases to trimming and J lost 4 bases, with 12 bases between them. Germline CDR1 and CDR2: SNHLY and FYNNEI. CDR3 region: CASRLEVGTEAFF. Here the CDR3 DNA reads TGTGCCAGCAGGCTGGAGGTGGGCACTGAAGCTTTCTTT.

The chain uses TRBV28 and TRBJ1-5; no reliable D call. The CDR3 extends over 18 amino acids. Germline V lookup: CDR1 MDHEN, CDR2 SYDVKM. Trimming removed 6 bases at V and 1 base at J, with 22 bases between. The CDR3 loop reads CASSRNGNFLGSNQPQHF. CDR3 coding DNA: TGTGCCAGCAGCCGAAACGGTAACTTCCTAGGCAGCAATCAGCCCCAGCATTTT. The full variable domain, its missing parts supplied by reference TRBV28 and TRBJ1-5, is DVKVTQSSRYLVKRTGEKVFLECVQDMDHENMFWYRQDPGLGLRLIYFSYDVKMKEKGDIPEGYSVSREKKERFSLILESASTNQTSMYLCASSRNGNFLGSNQPQHFGDGTRLSIL.

The chain uses TRBV2 and TRBJ2-7, with D uncertain. Trimming stripped 7 bases from V and 0 bases from J, with 13 bases between. Germline CDR1 and CDR2: SNHLY and FYNNEI. This CDR3 has 14 amino acids. CDR3 bases: TGTGCCAGCAAGCTGCAGGCCTCCTCCTACGAGCAGTACTTC. As protein: CASKLQASSYEQYF.

The chain is built from TRBV9 and TRBJ1-2, with 7 bases that match TRBD1. CDR1 is SGDLS and CDR2 is YYNGEE in the germline V gene. The V segment lost 4 bases and the J segment 3 bases; nucleotides outside the gene matches: 9. The CDR3 has 15 amino acids. The CDR3 DNA follows: TGTGCCAGCAGCCCTCGACAGGGTTCGGACTATGGCTACACCTTC. Its translation is CASSPRQGSDYGYTF.

The J gene is TRBJ1-1, the V gene TRBV30, with D hard to call. Trimming cost V 2 bases and J 4 bases, with 8 bases left between them. CDR1 is GTSNPN and CDR2 is SVGIG in the germline V gene (reference sequence). This CDR3 spans 12 amino acids. For the CDR3, the DNA is TGTGCCTGGAGTCCCATCAGCACTGAAGCTTTCTTT. It specifies CAWSPISTEAFF. Looking up the rest from reference TRBV30 and TRBJ1-1 gives the full variable domain: SQTIHQWPATLVQPVGSPLSLECTVEGTSNPNLYWYRQAAGRGLQLLFYSVGIGQISSEVPQNLSASRPQDRQFILSSKKLLLSDSGFYLCAWSPISTEAFFGQGTRLTVV.

This clone was detected once. The chain carries TRBV9 and TRBJ1-1; no firm D call. The germline gives CDR1 SGDLS, CDR2 YYNGEE. Trimming removed 4 bases from V and 1 base from J, with 11 bases in between. The CDR3 covers 14 residues. Here the CDR3 reads CASSSGRWNTEAFF. CDR3 bases: TGTGCCAGCAGCTCGGGAAGATGGAACACTGAAGCTTTCTTT.

The CDR3 is CASSLRTETTGELFF. The CDR3 nucleotides read TGCGCCAGCAGCTTGAGGACAGAGACCACCGGGGAGCTGTTTTTT. The V and J genes are TRBV4-3 and TRBJ2-2; TRBD1 is a possible D gene (6 bases). V shed 5 bases and J shed 4 bases, with 14 bases lying between them. There are 15 residues in the CDR3. CDR1 is LGHNA, CDR2 YSLEER, per germline.

This clone was counted between two and nine times. The chain has TRBV6-6 and TRBJ1-5, with unresolved D. Germline V gives CDR1 MNHNY, CDR2 SVGAGI (reference sequence). Trimming shortened V by 5 bases and J by 5 bases, and 4 bases separated the two germline ends. This CDR3 is 11 amino acids long. The CDR3 spells CASSPYQPQHF. CDR3 nucleotide sequence: TGTGCCAGCAGTCCTTATCAGCCCCAGCATTTT.

V gene TRBV7-9 combines with J gene TRBJ1-1, with 7 positions matching TRBD1. Germline V gene lookup returns CDR1 SEHNR and CDR2 FQNEAQ (reference sequence). CDR3 length: 18 amino acids. V dropped 5 bases and J dropped 0; count of bases not matched to a gene: 15. The CDR3 protein is CASSGLTRDRALNTEAFF. DNA of the CDR3: TGTGCCAGCAGCGGCTTAACCCGGGACAGAGCTCTGAACACTGAAGCTTTCTTT.